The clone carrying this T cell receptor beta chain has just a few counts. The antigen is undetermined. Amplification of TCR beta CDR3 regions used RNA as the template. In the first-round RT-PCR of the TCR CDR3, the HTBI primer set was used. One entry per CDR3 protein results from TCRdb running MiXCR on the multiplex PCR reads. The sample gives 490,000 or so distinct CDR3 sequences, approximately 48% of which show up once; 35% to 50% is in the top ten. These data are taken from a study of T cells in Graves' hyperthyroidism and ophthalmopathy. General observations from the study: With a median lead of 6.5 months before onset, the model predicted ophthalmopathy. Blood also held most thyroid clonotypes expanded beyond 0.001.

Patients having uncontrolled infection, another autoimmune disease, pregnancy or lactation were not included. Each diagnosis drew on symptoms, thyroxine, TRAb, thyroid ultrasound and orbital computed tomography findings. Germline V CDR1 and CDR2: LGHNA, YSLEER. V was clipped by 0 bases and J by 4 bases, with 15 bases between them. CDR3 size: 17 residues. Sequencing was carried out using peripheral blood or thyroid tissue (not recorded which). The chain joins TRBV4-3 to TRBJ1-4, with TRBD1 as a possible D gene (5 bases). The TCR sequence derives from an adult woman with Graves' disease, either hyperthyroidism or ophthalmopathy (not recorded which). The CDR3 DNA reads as TGCGCCAGCAGCCAAGATGGGAGGGACGTGTATAATGAAAAACTGTTTTTT. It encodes CASSQDGRDVYNEKLFF.